The T cell receptor (beta chain) described here comes from a study of shared clonotypes between healthy human individuals. CDR1 MDHEN and CDR2 SYDVKM come from the germline V gene. The CDR3 sequence is 14 residues long. J was trimmed by 5 bases and V by 3 bases; bases with no gene match: 4. PCR replicates from unsorted PBMC used around 320 ng DNA, and this amount was some 30,000 T cell genomes. The team ran DNA from unsorted PBMCs on ten immunoSEQ deep assay plates for sequencing. Study processing details: Filtering was not the same, since immunoSEQ gave junction-only sequences without quality scores. Profiled with immunoSEQ multiplex PCR; TCRdb holds only in-frame clones, not every one. V and J calls and clone size follow that table, whereas D and trimming were derived from the DNA. Seen here are around 530,000 clones, roughly 79% observed once, and the top ten hold around 12%.

The genes are TRBV28 and TRBJ1-2; 9 nucleotides agree with TRBD1. The sequenced material came from PBMCs. The receptor was derived from a woman in her thirties or forties in good health. Some clones in this sample may be carry-over from other donors' samples. In nucleotides, the CDR3 is TGTGCCAGCAGTTTGGGCGGGACAGGGTATGGCTACACCTTC. Encoded protein: CASSLGGTGYGYTF.